These 30 T cell receptor beta chains share one sample of origin, sequenced in a study of T cell responses to AZD1222 COVID-19 vaccine. Generated by immunoSEQ multiplex PCR, the TCRdb table keeps only in-frame clones and is missing some. Of approximately 150,000 clones listed, approximately 90% are singletons. The input for sequencing was peripheral blood, taken 28 days after the second AZD1222 dose. These receptors were taken from an adult who received the AZD1222 COVID-19 vaccine.

The chain carries TRBV19 and TRBJ2-6, with D unclear. Between the trimmed V and J ends, which lost 3 bases and 1 base, there was a span of 7 bases. This CDR3 is built from 15 residues. CDR1 and CDR2 (germline): LNHDA, SQIVND (reference sequence). For the CDR3, the DNA is TGTGCCAGTAGTATTTACAGATCTGGGGCCAACGTCCTGACTTTC. The encoded protein is CASSIYRSGANVLTF.

The V gene is TRBV19, the J gene TRBJ2-1; D not resolved. The CDR3 length is 13 residues. Germline V lookup: CDR1 LNHDA, CDR2 SQIVND (reference sequence). Trimming took 8 bases from V and 0 from J, leaving 8 bases between them. The CDR3 bases are TGTGCCAGTGAAAGGAGCTCCTACAATGAGCAGTTCTTC. Encoded protein: CASERSSYNEQFF.

The chain uses TRBV7-7 and TRBJ2-3; 7 nucleotides line up with TRBD2. Looked up from germline, CDR1 is SSHAT and CDR2 is FNYEAQ (reference sequence). This CDR3 is built from 16 residues. V shed 1 base, J shed 4 bases, and the junction held 8 bases outside the gene matches. In DNA, the CDR3 is TGTGCCAGCAGCTTAGAGGGAGGGAAAGGGTCAGATACGCAGTATTTT. This translates into CASSLEGGKGSDTQYF.

This sequence joins TRBV6-5 and TRBJ1-2, with TRBD1 identical over 10 bases. Germline V gene sequence: CDR1 MNHEY, CDR2 SVGAGI. The CDR3 consists of 13 residues. V dropped 8 bases and J dropped 3; count of bases not matched to a gene: 3. The CDR3 reads CASGTGAYYGYTF. DNA of the CDR3: TGTGCCAGCGGGACAGGGGCGTACTATGGCTACACCTTC.

This rearrangement joins TRBV18 to TRBJ2-7, with TRBD1 matching over 7 bases. V lost 3 bases and J lost 1; bases outside the gene matches: 3. The CDR3 extends over 14 amino acids. Looked up from germline, CDR1 is KGHSH and CDR2 is LQKENI. The CDR3 bases are TGTGCCAGCTCACCGGGCAGGGGGTCCTACGAGCAGTACTTC. This encodes CASSPGRGSYEQYF.

The chain employs TRBV20-1 and TRBJ1-2; D uncertain. V lost 3 bases and J 6 bases, leaving 8 bases between the germline ends. The CDR3 has 11 amino acids. Germline V gene data show CDR1 as DFQATT and CDR2 as SNEGSKA (reference sequence). Here the CDR3 reads CSASPGNGYTF. The CDR3 region has the DNA TGCAGTGCTAGTCCCGGAAATGGCTACACCTTC.

This clone was observed a few times. Additional DNA sequences in this sample encode the identical CDR3. The rearrangement links TRBV5-1 to TRBJ1-5, with no clear D. CDR1 and CDR2 (germline): SGHRS, YFSETQ. V dropped 2 bases and J dropped 1 base, with 13 bases sitting between them. CDR3 size: 16 residues. CDR3 sequence reads: CASSLGDGPSNQPQHF. The CDR3 nucleotides read TGCGCCAGCAGCTTAGGAGATGGCCCAAGCAATCAGCCCCAGCATTTT. Complete variable domain (other parts from reference TRBV5-1 and TRBJ1-5): KAGVTQTPRYLIKTRGQQVTLSCSPISGHRSVSWYQQTPGQGLQFLFEYFSETQRNKGNFPGRFSGRQFSNSRSEMNVSTLELGDSALYLCASSLGDGPSNQPQHFGDGTRLSIL.

The chain recombines TRBV4-1 with TRBJ1-2, with D possibly matching TRBD1 (5 bases). This CDR3 is built from 16 residues. CDR1 is MGHRA, CDR2 YSYEKL, per germline. Trimming stripped 0 bases from V and 6 bases from J, with 17 bases between. CDR3 in amino acids: CASSQDPRLTGDGYTF. The CDR3 DNA reads TGCGCCAGCAGCCAAGATCCGCGACTTACGGGGGATGGCTACACCTTC.

The gene calls are TRBV5-1 and TRBJ2-2, with 9 bases lining up with TRBD1. This CDR3 region has 16 residues. Germline lookup yields CDR1 SGHRS and CDR2 YFSETQ. With 0 bases clipped from V and 2 bases from J, the junction kept 2 bases outside the gene matches. The CDR3 spells CASSLDRGHNTGELFF. The CDR3 DNA sequence: TGCGCCAGCAGCTTGGACAGGGGGCACAACACCGGGGAGCTGTTTTTT.

The chain carries TRBV10-3 and TRBJ2-2, with D perhaps given as TRBD1 or TRBD2 (6 bases each). The V gene's germline CDR1 is ENHRY and CDR2 SYGVKD. This CDR3 comprises 13 residues. V dropped 6 bases and J dropped 2 bases, with 7 bases sitting between them. The CDR3 region is CAIRGGNTGELFF. The CDR3 DNA is TGTGCCATCAGGGGGGGCAACACCGGGGAGCTGTTTTTT.

The genes are TRBV3-1 (or the pseudogene TRBV3-2) and TRBJ2-2, with TRBD1 matching 9 bases. From germline, CDR1 is LGHDT and CDR2 YNNKEL (reference sequence). The V segment lost 4 bases and the J segment 6 bases; nucleotides outside the gene matches: 6. The CDR3 is made up of 15 amino acids. The CDR3 nucleotides are TGTGCCAGCAGCCCAGGACAGGGGTACGCCGGGGAGCTGTTTTTT. Amino acids: CASSPGQGYAGELFF.

This chain connects TRBV4-1 to TRBJ1-5; D is uncertain. Germline CDR1 is MGHRA and CDR2 is YSYEKL. This CDR3 region has 15 residues. With 3 bases removed from V and 6 bases from J, the gap between germline ends came to 15 bases. CDR3 loop: CASSHRSTTGQPQHF. The CDR3 DNA reads TGCGCCAGCAGCCATCGGTCTACGACCGGTCAGCCCCAGCATTTT.

This clone was counted a single time. The chain employs TRBV7-8 and TRBJ1-5; D unresolved. This CDR3 has 15 residues. Germline CDR1 is SGHVS and CDR2 is FQNEAQ. V was pared by 1 base and J by 1 base, with 8 bases between. CDR3 sequence reads: CASSLGRRSNQPQHF. CDR3 coding DNA: TGTGCCAGCAGCTTAGGGCGGAGGAGCAATCAGCCCCAGCATTTT.

The chain carries TRBV4-1 and TRBJ2-3; 9 nucleotides line up with TRBD2. The CDR3 consists of 13 residues. With V trimmed by 6 bases and J by 3 bases, 1 base remained unmatched. Germline CDR1 reads MGHRA; CDR2 reads YSYEKL. This CDR3 reads CASRGLATDTQYF. The CDR3 DNA sequence: TGCGCCAGCAGGGGACTAGCTACAGATACGCAGTATTTT.

CDR3 sequence (DNA): TGTGCCAGCAGAGGCGGGGGGACAACAACAGATACGCAGTATTTT. Translated: CASRGGGTTTDTQYF. The chain has TRBV5-4 and TRBJ2-3; 8 bases fit TRBD2. Germline CDR1 SGHNT, CDR2 YYREEE (reference sequence). Unmatched junction bases numbered 8, after V lost 5 bases and J lost 3 bases. The CDR3 contains 15 residues.

This chain uses TRBV6-2 or TRBV6-3 with TRBJ1-2, with D tentatively TRBD1 (5 bases). V lost 0 bases, J lost 5 bases, and 7 bases lay in between. CDR1 MNHEY and CDR2 SVGEGT come from the germline V gene. This CDR3 is 13 amino acids long. The DNA of the CDR3 is TGTGCCAGCAGTTACTCGGCAGGGTATGGCTACACCTTC. Protein product: CASSYSAGYGYTF.

This clone was seen just once. This chain connects TRBV6-2 or TRBV6-3 to TRBJ2-7; D is unresolved. Germline CDR1 reads MNHEY; CDR2 reads SVGEGT. The CDR3 extends over 14 amino acids. Between the trimmed V and J ends, which lost 3 bases and 2 bases, there was a span of 11 bases. CDR3 loop: CASSYDGEPYEQYF. In DNA form, the CDR3 reads TGTGCCAGCAGTTATGATGGGGAACCCTACGAGCAGTACTTC.

This rearrangement joins TRBV19 to TRBJ1-1, with D hard to call. Germline V CDR1 and CDR2: LNHDA, SQIVND (reference sequence). This CDR3 has 15 amino acids. V lost 5 bases to trimming and J lost 1 base, with 14 bases between them. The CDR3 loop is CASSPGSHSNTEAFF. In DNA form, the CDR3 reads TGTGCCAGTAGTCCGGGATCACATTCGAACACTGAAGCTTTCTTT.

V gene TRBV27 combines with J gene TRBJ1-5; D gene ambiguous. CDR3 size: 13 residues. V was trimmed by 5 bases and J by 4 bases, leaving 9 bases between them. The germline V gene encodes CDR1 MNHEY and CDR2 SMNVEV (reference sequence). CDR3 residues: CASSTSSNQPQHF. DNA for the CDR3: TGTGCCAGCAGTACTTCCTCTAATCAGCCCCAGCATTTT.

This rearrangement joins TRBV19 to TRBJ1-6; D gene unclear. CDR1 is LNHDA, CDR2 SQIVND, per germline (reference sequence). Trimming removed 3 bases at V and 7 bases at J, with 10 bases between. The CDR3 sequence is 14 residues long. CDR3 in DNA: TGTGCCAGTAGTATCCCAGGCCCCAATTCACCCCTCCACTTT. Translated, it gives CASSIPGPNSPLHF.

The chain joins TRBV3-1 (or the pseudogene TRBV3-2) to TRBJ2-7; D is perhaps TRBD1 (5 bases). The CDR3 spans 15 residues. Germline assignment: CDR1 LGHDT and CDR2 YNNKEL (reference sequence). V was clipped by 0 bases and J by 2 bases, with 11 bases between them. The CDR3 DNA reads TGTGCCAGCAGCCAAGATCCGGCAGGGCCCTACGAGCAGTACTTC. Translated: CASSQDPAGPYEQYF.

There are a few counts of this clone. The chain is built from TRBV18 and TRBJ2-1; maybe TRBD1 (5 bases). Germline-derived CDR1 and CDR2 are KGHSH and LQKENI. This CDR3 is 12 amino acids long. Trimming stripped 3 bases from V and 10 bases from J, with 10 bases between. The CDR3 spells CASSPGHPEQFF. CDR3 coding DNA: TGTGCCAGCTCACCCGGACACCCCGAGCAGTTCTTC.

The chain employs TRBV9 and TRBJ2-4, with 7 bases lining up with TRBD2. V dropped 0 bases and J dropped 8; count of bases not matched to a gene: 8. This CDR3 has 15 amino acids. CDR1 and CDR2 (germline): SGDLS, YYNGEE. The CDR3 region is CASSVEGLPRDIQYF. The DNA of the CDR3 is TGTGCCAGCAGCGTAGAGGGACTACCTAGGGACATTCAGTACTTC.

The chain couples TRBV6-2 or TRBV6-3 to TRBJ2-3; D is perhaps TRBD2 (5 bases). The V gene lost 0 bases and the J gene lost 9 bases, with 7 bases spanning the gap. Per the germline V gene, CDR1 is MNHEY and CDR2 is SVGEGT. CDR3 length equals 12 residues. CDR3 sequence: CASSYSEGTQYF. CDR3 coding DNA: TGTGCCAGCAGTTACTCCGAGGGCACGCAGTATTTT.

The chain employs TRBV5-8 and TRBJ2-7; 12 nucleotides agree with TRBD1. The J segment lost 7 bases and the V segment lost 3 bases, leaving 2 bases of the junction unmatched. CDR1 is SGHTS and CDR2 is YDEGEE in the germline V gene. This CDR3 is built from 13 residues. For the CDR3, the DNA is TGTGCCAGCAGCTGGGACAGGGGGCAGGAGCAGTACTTC. Translating it yields CASSWDRGQEQYF.

CDR3 region: CAISAGTGNSPLHF. CDR3 nucleotides: TGTGCCATCAGTGCCGGGACAGGTAATTCACCCCTCCACTTT. V is TRBV10-3 and J is TRBJ1-6, with 8 bases that match TRBD1. The CDR3 has 14 residues. Trimming cost V 4 bases and J 6 bases; bases outside gene matches: 2. The germline V gene encodes CDR1 ENHRY and CDR2 SYGVKD.

The DNA for the CDR3 is TGTGCCAGCAGCTTAGCCCCGACAGTTCAGCCCCAGCATTTT. It yields the protein CASSLAPTVQPQHF. The V gene is TRBV7-2, the J gene TRBJ1-5; D is possibly TRBD1 (5 bases). Germline CDR1 reads SGHTA; CDR2 reads FQGNSA. This CDR3 has 14 residues. The V gene lost 0 bases and the J gene lost 6 bases, with 9 bases spanning the gap.

The CDR3 is CASSLELNQPQHF. In nucleotides, the CDR3 is TGTGCCAGCAGCCTAGAACTCAATCAGCCCCAGCATTTT. The rearrangement links TRBV12-3 or TRBV12-4 to TRBJ1-5, with D unresolved. V lost 6 bases, J lost 3 bases, and 9 bases lay in between. The CDR3 has 13 amino acids.

This clone was observed a single time. The chain carries TRBV5-4 and TRBJ1-1; D uncertain. Trimming removed 0 bases at V and 3 bases at J, with 9 bases between. There are 14 residues in the CDR3. Germline CDR1 SGHNT, CDR2 YYREEE (reference sequence). The CDR3 DNA is TGTGCCAGCAGCTTGGGTTGGGAGTACACTGAAGCTTTCTTT. Residues: CASSLGWEYTEAFF.

The V and J genes are TRBV6-5 and TRBJ1-3; D gene ambiguous. V was clipped by 3 bases and J by 2 bases, with 5 bases between them. CDR1 and CDR2 from the germline V gene are MNHEY and SVGAGI. The length of the CDR3 is 13 residues. This CDR3 is CASSYRAGNTIYF. The CDR3 region has the DNA TGTGCCAGCAGTTATCGGGCTGGAAACACCATATATTTT.